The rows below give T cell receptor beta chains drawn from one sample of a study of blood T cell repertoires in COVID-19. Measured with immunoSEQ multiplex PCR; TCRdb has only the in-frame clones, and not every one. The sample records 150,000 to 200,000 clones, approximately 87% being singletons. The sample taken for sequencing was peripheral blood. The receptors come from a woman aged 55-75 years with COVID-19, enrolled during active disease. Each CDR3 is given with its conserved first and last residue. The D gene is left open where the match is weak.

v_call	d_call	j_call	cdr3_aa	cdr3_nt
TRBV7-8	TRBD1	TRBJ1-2	CASSLMQGAGYTF	TGTGCCAGCAGCTTAATGCAGGGGGCTGGCTACACCTTC
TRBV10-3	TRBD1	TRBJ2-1	CAISGGQGRNEQFF	TGTGCCATCAGTGGGGGACAGGGAAGGAATGAGCAGTTCTTC
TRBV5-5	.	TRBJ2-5	CASSRVGETQYF	TGTGCCAGCAGCCGAGTGGGCGAGACCCAGTACTTC
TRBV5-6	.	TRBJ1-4	CASSLGFGATNEKLFF	TGTGCCAGCAGCTTGGGGTTTGGAGCAACTAATGAAAAACTGTTTTTT
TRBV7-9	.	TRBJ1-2	CASSSTPQGENYGYTF	TGTGCCAGCAGCTCCACGCCCCAGGGTGAAAACTATGGCTACACCTTC
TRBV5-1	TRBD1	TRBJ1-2	CASSPGTGYGYTF	TGCGCCAGCAGCCCCGGGACAGGCTATGGCTACACCTTC
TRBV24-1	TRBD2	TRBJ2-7	CATSDKAGGPYEQYF	TGTGCCACCAGTGATAAAGCGGGAGGGCCTTACGAGCAGTACTTC
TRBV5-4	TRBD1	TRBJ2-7	CASSVGTDYEQYF	TGTGCCAGCAGCGTCGGGACAGACTACGAGCAGTACTTC
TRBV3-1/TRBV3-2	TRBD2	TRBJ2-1	CASSQGEPSGRGRLLF	TGTGCCAGCAGCCAAGGTGAACCTAGCGGGAGAGGTCGGCTGCTCTTC
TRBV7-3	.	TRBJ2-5	CASSLRQQETQYF	TGTGCCAGCAGCTTAAGACAGCAAGAGACCCAGTACTTC
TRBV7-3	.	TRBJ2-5	CASSRDSKETQYF	TGTGCCAGCAGCCGGGACTCTAAAGAGACCCAGTACTTC
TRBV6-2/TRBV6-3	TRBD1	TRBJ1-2	CASSPGTVFYGYTF	TGTGCCAGCAGTCCCGGGACAGTGTTCTATGGCTACACCTTC
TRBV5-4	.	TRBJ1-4	CASSPGTSTNEKLFF	TGTGCCAGCAGCCCGGGGACATCAACTAATGAAAAACTGTTTTTT
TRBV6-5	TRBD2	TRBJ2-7	CASRSERGSSYEQYF	TGTGCCAGCAGGTCTGAGCGGGGGAGCTCCTACGAGCAGTACTTC
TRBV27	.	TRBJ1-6	CASSLQGIYSPLHF	TGTGCCAGCAGTTTACAGGGAATTTATTCACCCCTCCACTTT
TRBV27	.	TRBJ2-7	CASSSTWRGLTTGWYEQYF	TGTGCCAGCAGTTCCACATGGAGGGGGCTTACCACGGGTTGGTACGAGCAGTACTTC
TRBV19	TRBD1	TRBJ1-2	CASKGQGLGGYTF	TGTGCCAGTAAGGGACAGGGGCTGGGAGGCTACACCTTC
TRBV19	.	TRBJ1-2	CASSIGRGSYGYTF	TGTGCCAGTAGTATAGGGAGGGGTAGCTATGGCTACACCTTC
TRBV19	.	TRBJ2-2	CASSIGARGAGELFF	TGTGCCAGTAGTATAGGTGCCAGGGGGGCCGGGGAGCTGTTTTTT
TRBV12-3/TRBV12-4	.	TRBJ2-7	CASSLRSPYEQYF	TGTGCCAGCAGTTTACGGTCCCCCTACGAGCAGTACTTC
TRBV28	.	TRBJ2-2	CASSFSTVPGELFF	TGTGCCAGCAGTTTCTCGACAGTTCCCGGGGAGCTGTTTTTT
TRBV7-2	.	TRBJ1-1	CASSLAVRRAEAFF	TGTGCCAGCAGCTTAGCCGTTCGACGGGCTGAAGCTTTCTTT
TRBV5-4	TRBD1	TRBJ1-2	CASSLDRGLYGYTF	TGTGCCAGCAGCTTGGACAGGGGGCTTTATGGCTACACCTTC
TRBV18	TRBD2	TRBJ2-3	CASSPPGLAKDTQYF	TGTGCCAGCTCACCACCGGGACTAGCAAAAGATACGCAGTATTTT